The clone carrying this T cell receptor (beta chain) has a handful of counts. These data come from a study of blood T cell repertoires in COVID-19. In the study overall: The origin of the acute and convalescent COVID-19 samples was the United States, Italy and Spain.

Repertoires were generated with immunoSEQ multiplex PCR, while TCRdb's copy carries only in-frame clones and drops some. Of approximately 300,000 clones detected, almost 90% appear once; the ten largest clones hold roughly 1%. The germline V gene has CDR1 SQVTM and CDR2 ANQGSEA. This CDR3 spans 14 amino acids. V lost 4 bases to trimming and J lost 3 bases, with 13 bases between them. The V gene is TRBV29-1, the J gene TRBJ1-3, with D unresolved. This receptor was identified in a woman aged 40-49 years with COVID-19, enrolled during active disease. Source material: peripheral blood. CDR3 DNA sequence: TGCAGCGTTGTGGCTCCGGAGAGTGGAAACACCATATATTTT. Translating it yields CSVVAPESGNTIYF.